This TCR beta chain was retrieved from a study of technical replicates of blood from a few donors. This table comes from immunoSEQ multiplex PCR, and its TCRdb copy is limited to in-frame clones, with some not included. This sample has tens of thousands of clones, with less than 98% found just once. There are 14 residues in the CDR3. Trimming took 2 bases from V and 0 from J, leaving 8 bases between them. Per germline, CDR1 SGHRS and CDR2 YFSETQ. The material sequenced was T cells isolated from PBMCs. The clonotype was recovered from a human donor in good health. The chain uses TRBV5-1 and TRBJ1-1; D ambiguous. The CDR3 DNA follows: TGCGCCAGCAGCTTTCCGGGGATGAACACTGAAGCTTTCTTT. Residues: CASSFPGMNTEAFF.